This T cell receptor (beta chain) was sequenced in a study of blood T cell repertoires in COVID-19. Study background: Material from acute and convalescent COVID-19 was sourced from the United States, Italy and Spain. Nucleic acid was either cDNA or gDNA, and it came from T cells, B-cell-depleted T cells, or PBMCs.

Original processing notes: Estimation of nucleated cell counts relied on the amplification of reference gene primers. Clones were sequenced by immunoSEQ multiplex PCR, and TCRdb holds only the in-frame ones, with some missing. V and J calls and clone size follow that table, whereas D and trimming were derived from the DNA. This sample has 300,000 to 400,000 clones; around four fifths occur once, and the top ten carry approximately 3%. After removal of 7 bases from V and 0 bases from J, the junction contained 9 bases not matched to a gene. CDR1 is MDHEN, CDR2 SYDVKM, per germline. This CDR3 has 15 residues.

The sequenced material came from peripheral blood. The chain links TRBV28 to TRBJ2-7, with TRBD1 matching 7 bases. The receptor was derived from a man aged 25 to 40 with active or convalescent COVID-19. CDR3 in DNA: TGTGCCAGCAACGAATACAGGGGCAGCTCCTACGAGCAGTACTTC. Its translation: CASNEYRGSSYEQYF. Using reference TRBV28 and TRBJ2-7 for the parts outside the CDR3, the full variable domain is DVKVTQSSRYLVKRTGEKVFLECVQDMDHENMFWYRQDPGLGLRLIYFSYDVKMKEKGDIPEGYSVSREKKERFSLILESASTNQTSMYLCASNEYRGSSYEQYFGPGTRLTVT.